The rows below give T cell receptor beta chains drawn from one sample of a study of blood T cell repertoires in COVID-19. Measured with immunoSEQ multiplex PCR; TCRdb has only the in-frame clones, and not every one. Of some 200,000 clones in the sample, 80% were seen once. The sample comprised peripheral blood. These receptors were taken from a human donor in a cohort sampled during active COVID-19. Both conserved end residues are part of each CDR3. The order of the fields is V gene, clone size, CDR3 protein. A row's size may be missing; if present it is once, few, many or a size class.

v_call: TRBV19
clone_size: -
cdr3_aa: CASSEPTSGEETQYF

v_call: TRBV7-2
clone_size: -
cdr3_aa: CASSLGLVSGNTIYF

v_call: TRBV28
clone_size: once
cdr3_aa: CASSLTGGTVETQYF

v_call: TRBV11-2
clone_size: -
cdr3_aa: CASSFSGKSTDTQYF

v_call: TRBV16
clone_size: -
cdr3_aa: CASSQSNLNEKLFF

v_call: TRBV5-6
clone_size: -
cdr3_aa: CASSLGQGVGEKLFF

v_call: TRBV5-4
clone_size: -
cdr3_aa: CASSLPGQGRPEAFF

v_call: TRBV7-2
clone_size: -
cdr3_aa: CASSSTGSDTQYF

v_call: TRBV28
clone_size: -
cdr3_aa: CASRGLASNEQFF

v_call: TRBV2
clone_size: -
cdr3_aa: CASNPRRQGRRNEQYF